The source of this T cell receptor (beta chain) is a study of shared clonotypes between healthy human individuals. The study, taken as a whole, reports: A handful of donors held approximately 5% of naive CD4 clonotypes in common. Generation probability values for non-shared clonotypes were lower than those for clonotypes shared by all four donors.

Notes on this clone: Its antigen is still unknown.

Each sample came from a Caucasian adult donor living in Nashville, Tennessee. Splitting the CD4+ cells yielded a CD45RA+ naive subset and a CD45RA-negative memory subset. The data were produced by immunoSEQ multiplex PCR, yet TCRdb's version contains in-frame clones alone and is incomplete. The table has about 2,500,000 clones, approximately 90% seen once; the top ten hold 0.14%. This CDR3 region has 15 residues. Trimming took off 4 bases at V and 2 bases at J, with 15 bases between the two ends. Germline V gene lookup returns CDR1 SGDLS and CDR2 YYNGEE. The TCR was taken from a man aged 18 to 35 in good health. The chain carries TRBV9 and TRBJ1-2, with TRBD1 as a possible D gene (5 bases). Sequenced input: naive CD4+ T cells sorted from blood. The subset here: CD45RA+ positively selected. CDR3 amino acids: CASSQVEGRNYGYTF. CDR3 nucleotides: TGTGCCAGCAGCCAAGTGGAGGGGCGGAACTATGGCTACACCTTC.